This is a list of T cell receptor beta chains from one sample in a study of HIV-infected patients and healthy controls. TCRdb itself ran the 5' RACE reads through MiXCR, one entry per CDR3 protein. The sample contains 55,000 to 70,000 distinct CDR3 sequences, roughly a fifth of which appear only once. Sequenced sample: CD4+ T cells from blood. The receptors originated from a human donor in good health. Both conserved end residues are part of each CDR3. D genes are given only for firm matches. Only some rows state a clone size, as once, few, many or a class for expanded clones.

D gene: .
J gene: TRBJ1-5
V gene: TRBV19
clone size: .
CDR3 DNA: TGTGCCAGTAGTACTCGCAGGGGCGATCAGCCCCAGCATTTT
CDR3 protein: CASSTRRGDQPQHF

D gene: .
J gene: TRBJ1-5
V gene: TRBV5-1
clone size: few
CDR3 DNA: TGCGCCAGCAGCTTGAGTACGGGATACAATCAGCCCCAGCATTTT
CDR3 protein: CASSLSTGYNQPQHF

D gene: .
J gene: TRBJ2-3
V gene: TRBV28
clone size: many
CDR3 DNA: TGTGCCAGCAGTTTATCGTTTCGGACAGATACGCAGTATTTT
CDR3 protein: CASSLSFRTDTQYF

D gene: TRBD2
J gene: TRBJ2-3
V gene: TRBV6-4
clone size: many
CDR3 DNA: TGTGCCAGCAGTGCCTTAGCGGGGGGCACAGATACGCAGTATTTT
CDR3 protein: CASSALAGGTDTQYF

D gene: .
J gene: TRBJ1-4
V gene: TRBV20-1
clone size: .
CDR3 DNA: TGCAGTGCTGGCACCATCGGGGGTCTCGCCCCTGAAAAACTGTTTTTT
CDR3 protein: CSAGTIGGLAPEKLFF

D gene: .
J gene: TRBJ1-3
V gene: TRBV3-1
clone size: few
CDR3 DNA: TGTGCCAGCAGCCGCAGGAAAGGCGAAGCTGGAAACACCATATATTTT
CDR3 protein: CASSRRKGEAGNTIYF

D gene: TRBD2
J gene: TRBJ2-3
V gene: TRBV20-1
clone size: .
CDR3 DNA: TGCAGTGCTAGTCAGACTAGCGGGGGGGCAGATACGCAGTATTTT
CDR3 protein: CSASQTSGGADTQYF

D gene: .
J gene: TRBJ2-7
V gene: TRBV7-3
clone size: many
CDR3 DNA: TGTGCCAGCAGCTTAATCCGGGGGCTGAGCTCCTACGAGCAGTACTTC
CDR3 protein: CASSLIRGLSSYEQYF

D gene: .
J gene: TRBJ1-1
V gene: TRBV9
clone size: many
CDR3 DNA: TGTGCCACCACTGCCTGGGGGGCGGAGGGAAGTGGCACTGAAGCTTTCTTT
CDR3 protein: CATTAWGAEGSGTEAFF

D gene: .
J gene: TRBJ1-3
V gene: TRBV3-1
clone size: .
CDR3 DNA: TGTGCCAGCAGCCTTAGACAAGCTGTAAACACCATATATTTT
CDR3 protein: CASSLRQAVNTIYF

D gene: .
J gene: TRBJ2-1
V gene: TRBV6-6
clone size: many
CDR3 DNA: TGTGCCAGCACCCATGAGCAGTTCTTC
CDR3 protein: CASTHEQFF

D gene: .
J gene: TRBJ1-6
V gene: TRBV27
clone size: few
CDR3 DNA: TGTGCCAGCAGTTTTTCTGGTTCGCAGAATTCACCCCTCCACTTT
CDR3 protein: CASSFSGSQNSPLHF

D gene: TRBD2
J gene: TRBJ2-1
V gene: TRBV9
clone size: many
CDR3 DNA: TGTGCCAGCAGCCTGTATACCGGGACTAGCGGGGGGGAGCAGTTCTTC
CDR3 protein: CASSLYTGTSGGEQFF

D gene: .
J gene: TRBJ2-7
V gene: TRBV25-1
clone size: many
CDR3 DNA: TGTGCCAGCAGTGAATTCCCCCGATGGCGGGGTTTCTACGAGCAGTACTTC
CDR3 protein: CASSEFPRWRGFYEQYF

D gene: TRBD1
J gene: TRBJ1-5
V gene: TRBV6-1
clone size: .
CDR3 DNA: TGTGCCAGCAGTGAACCTCGTCGGGACAGGGACAATCAGCCCCAGCATTTT
CDR3 protein: CASSEPRRDRDNQPQHF

D gene: .
J gene: TRBJ2-7
V gene: TRBV6-1
clone size: many
CDR3 DNA: TGTGCCAGCAGACTGGACAGATACGAGCAGTACTTC
CDR3 protein: CASRLDRYEQYF

D gene: TRBD2
J gene: TRBJ2-1
V gene: TRBV27
clone size: .
CDR3 DNA: TGTGCCAGCAGTTCCCTTGACGGCGGGAGAATCAATGAGCAGTTCTTC
CDR3 protein: CASSSLDGGRINEQFF

D gene: TRBD1
J gene: TRBJ1-2
V gene: TRBV4-1
clone size: many
CDR3 DNA: TGCGCCAGCAGCCAAGATTCAGGGGGCGTTTATAGTGGCTACACCTTC
CDR3 protein: CASSQDSGGVYSGYTF

D gene: TRBD1
J gene: TRBJ1-2
V gene: TRBV7-9
clone size: .
CDR3 DNA: TGTGCCAGCAGTTTAGACAGGGGCCGCGGCTACACCTTC
CDR3 protein: CASSLDRGRGYTF

D gene: .
J gene: TRBJ1-1
V gene: TRBV27
clone size: .
CDR3 DNA: TGTGCCAGCAGTTTATCGATAAGGGGTAGGAACACTGAAGCTTTCTTT
CDR3 protein: CASSLSIRGRNTEAFF

D gene: .
J gene: TRBJ1-3
V gene: TRBV11-2
clone size: many
CDR3 DNA: TGTGCCAGCAGCTTCGGACACCGTAGAAACACCATATATTTT
CDR3 protein: CASSFGHRRNTIYF

D gene: TRBD1
J gene: TRBJ2-7
V gene: TRBV16
clone size: many
CDR3 DNA: TGTGCCAGCAGCCAATGGACCGGGACAGGGTGGCAGTACTTC
CDR3 protein: CASSQWTGTGWQYF

D gene: .
J gene: TRBJ1-1
V gene: TRBV29-1
clone size: .
CDR3 DNA: TGCAGCGTTGGTATTTGGGGGGCGCGCACTGAAGCTTTCTTT
CDR3 protein: CSVGIWGARTEAFF

D gene: .
J gene: TRBJ2-2
V gene: TRBV19
clone size: .
CDR3 DNA: TGTGCCAGTAGTACGGGGCAGGTGAACACCGGGGAGCTGTTTTTT
CDR3 protein: CASSTGQVNTGELFF

D gene: .
J gene: TRBJ2-3
V gene: TRBV7-9
clone size: few
CDR3 DNA: TGTGCCAGCAGCTTAAGTTATGATACGCAGTATTTT
CDR3 protein: CASSLSYDTQYF

D gene: TRBD2
J gene: TRBJ2-5
V gene: TRBV18
clone size: many
CDR3 DNA: TGTGCCAGCTCCGGGCCGTTGCGGGAGGGCCGAGAGACCCAGTACTTC
CDR3 protein: CASSGPLREGRETQYF

D gene: .
J gene: TRBJ1-6
V gene: TRBV12-3/TRBV12-4
clone size: few
CDR3 DNA: TGTGCCAGCAGTTTAGACAACTCCTATAATTCACCCCTCCACTTT
CDR3 protein: CASSLDNSYNSPLHF

D gene: .
J gene: TRBJ1-1
V gene: TRBV5-5
clone size: .
CDR3 DNA: TGTGCCAGCAGCTTGCTGGCTGGCACTGAAGCTTTCTTT
CDR3 protein: CASSLLAGTEAFF

D gene: TRBD2
J gene: TRBJ2-7
V gene: TRBV6-6
clone size: few
CDR3 DNA: TGTGCCAGCAGTTACGGCGGGACTAGCGGGGGGCAGTACTTC
CDR3 protein: CASSYGGTSGGQYF

D gene: .
J gene: TRBJ1-1
V gene: TRBV20-1
clone size: few
CDR3 DNA: TGCAGTGCTAGACAGGGCGGCACTGAAGCTTTCTTT
CDR3 protein: CSARQGGTEAFF

D gene: .
J gene: TRBJ2-3
V gene: TRBV24-1
clone size: .
CDR3 DNA: TGTGCCACCAGTGCGTCAGATACGCAGTATTTT
CDR3 protein: CATSASDTQYF

D gene: TRBD1
J gene: TRBJ2-2
V gene: TRBV19
clone size: once
CDR3 DNA: TGTGCCAGTAGTAAACCGGGACAGGGGGCTCGTACCGGGGAGCTGTTTTTT
CDR3 protein: CASSKPGQGARTGELFF

D gene: TRBD1
J gene: TRBJ1-3
V gene: TRBV3-1
clone size: .
CDR3 DNA: TGTGCCAGCACCGCAATGGGACAGTCTGGAAACACCATATATTTT
CDR3 protein: CASTAMGQSGNTIYF

D gene: .
J gene: TRBJ1-5
V gene: TRBV10-3
clone size: many
CDR3 DNA: TGTGCCATCAGCCCTGAGGGTAGCAATCAGCCCCAGCATTTT
CDR3 protein: CAISPEGSNQPQHF

D gene: .
J gene: TRBJ1-5
V gene: TRBV6-2/TRBV6-3
clone size: .
CDR3 DNA: TGTGCCAGCAGTTACATAGGGAACAGTCAGCCCCAGCATTTT
CDR3 protein: CASSYIGNSQPQHF

D gene: TRBD1
J gene: TRBJ1-6
V gene: TRBV5-1
clone size: few
CDR3 DNA: TGCGCCAGCAGCGGAGACAGGGTTCAGAATTCACCCCTCCACTTT
CDR3 protein: CASSGDRVQNSPLHF

D gene: .
J gene: TRBJ1-4
V gene: TRBV12-3/TRBV12-4
clone size: many
CDR3 DNA: TGTGCCAGCAGTTTTCAGGGGTATAATGAAAAACTGTTTTTT
CDR3 protein: CASSFQGYNEKLFF

D gene: TRBD1
J gene: TRBJ1-6
V gene: TRBV6-5
clone size: many
CDR3 DNA: TGTGCCAGCAGTTACAGCGGACAGGCCTATAATTCACCCCTCCACTTT
CDR3 protein: CASSYSGQAYNSPLHF

D gene: .
J gene: TRBJ2-3
V gene: TRBV12-3/TRBV12-4
clone size: .
CDR3 DNA: TGTGCCAGCAGTCCTACCGACAGCACAGATACGCAGTATTTT
CDR3 protein: CASSPTDSTDTQYF

D gene: .
J gene: TRBJ1-1
V gene: TRBV11-2
clone size: many
CDR3 DNA: TGTGCCAGCAGCTTAGAAGTCTACAGTAACACTGAAGCTTTCTTT
CDR3 protein: CASSLEVYSNTEAFF

D gene: .
J gene: TRBJ2-3
V gene: TRBV5-1
clone size: .
CDR3 DNA: TGCGCCAGCAGCTTGTTGGGGGGCAAGTCTGATACGCAGTATTTT
CDR3 protein: CASSLLGGKSDTQYF

D gene: .
J gene: TRBJ1-2
V gene: TRBV11-2
clone size: few
CDR3 DNA: TGTGCCAGCCGGGGGACGGCAAACTATGGCTACACCTTC
CDR3 protein: CASRGTANYGYTF

D gene: .
J gene: TRBJ1-5
V gene: TRBV30
clone size: few
CDR3 DNA: TGTGCCTGGAGTCTGGCAGGTTCAACTAGCAATCAGCCCCAGCATTTT
CDR3 protein: CAWSLAGSTSNQPQHF

D gene: TRBD1
J gene: TRBJ1-3
V gene: TRBV4-2
clone size: once
CDR3 DNA: TGTGCCAGCAGCCCTACAGGGGGCCGGAGCTCTGGAAACACCATATATTTT
CDR3 protein: CASSPTGGRSSGNTIYF

D gene: .
J gene: TRBJ1-2
V gene: TRBV20-1
clone size: .
CDR3 DNA: TGCAGTGCTGCCTCAGGCACGAACTATGGCTACACCTTC
CDR3 protein: CSAASGTNYGYTF

D gene: TRBD1
J gene: TRBJ1-5
V gene: TRBV7-2
clone size: medium-sized
CDR3 DNA: TGTGCCAGCAGCTTATATGCAGGGGGTTTCCAGCCCCAGCATTTT
CDR3 protein: CASSLYAGGFQPQHF

D gene: TRBD1
J gene: TRBJ1-1
V gene: TRBV6-2/TRBV6-3
clone size: few
CDR3 DNA: TGTGCCAGCAGCCCAGGGGGAAGTGAGGACACTGAAGCTTTCTTT
CDR3 protein: CASSPGGSEDTEAFF

D gene: .
J gene: TRBJ1-5
V gene: TRBV25-1
clone size: few
CDR3 DNA: TGTGCCAGCAGTGACACGGACCATTTTCAGCCCCAGCATTTT
CDR3 protein: CASSDTDHFQPQHF

D gene: TRBD1
J gene: TRBJ1-5
V gene: TRBV14
clone size: many
CDR3 DNA: TGTGCCAGCAGCCTGACAGGGCGCAATCAGCCCCAGCATTTT
CDR3 protein: CASSLTGRNQPQHF

D gene: TRBD2
J gene: TRBJ2-2
V gene: TRBV20-1
clone size: many
CDR3 DNA: TGCAGTGCTAGACCTACTAGCGGGGGGAACACCGGGGAGCTGTTTTTT
CDR3 protein: CSARPTSGGNTGELFF

D gene: .
J gene: TRBJ2-7
V gene: TRBV18
clone size: once
CDR3 DNA: TGTGCCAGCTCACCCTCCCGGGAAAGCTCCTACGAGCAGTACTTC
CDR3 protein: CASSPSRESSYEQYF

D gene: .
J gene: TRBJ1-2
V gene: TRBV19
clone size: .
CDR3 DNA: TGTGCCAGTAGTCCAGAAGCAGGCCGCAACTATGGCTACACCTTC
CDR3 protein: CASSPEAGRNYGYTF

D gene: .
J gene: TRBJ2-3
V gene: TRBV7-2
clone size: few
CDR3 DNA: TGTGCCAGCAGCGAGACAGATACGCAGTATTTT
CDR3 protein: CASSETDTQYF